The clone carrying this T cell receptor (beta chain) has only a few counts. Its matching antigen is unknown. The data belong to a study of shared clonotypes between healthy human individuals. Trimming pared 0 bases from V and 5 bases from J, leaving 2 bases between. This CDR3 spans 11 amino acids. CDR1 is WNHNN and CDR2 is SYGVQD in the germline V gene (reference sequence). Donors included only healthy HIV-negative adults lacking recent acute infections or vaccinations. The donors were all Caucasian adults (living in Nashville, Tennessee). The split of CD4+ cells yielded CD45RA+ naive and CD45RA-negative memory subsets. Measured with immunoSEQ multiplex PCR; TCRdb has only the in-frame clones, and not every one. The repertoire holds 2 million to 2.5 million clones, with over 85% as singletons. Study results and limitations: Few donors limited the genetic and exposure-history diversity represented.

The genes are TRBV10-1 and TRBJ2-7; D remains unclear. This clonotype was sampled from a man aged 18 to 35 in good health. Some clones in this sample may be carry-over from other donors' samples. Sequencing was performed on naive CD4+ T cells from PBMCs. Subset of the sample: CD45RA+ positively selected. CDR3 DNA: TGCGCCAGCAGTGAGTCGGACGAGCAGTACTTC. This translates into CASSESDEQYF.